This T cell receptor beta chain appears in the sequencing data of a study of cytomegalovirus exposure and HLA in healthy donors (dated by TCRdb to the late 2010s). Broadly, across the study: An earlier analysis of 587 of the donors reported approximately 300 Gb of sequence data and 95 million to 140 million unique TCR beta sequences obtained from about 179 million T cells. Both class I and class II loci were covered by HLA typing, at four-digit resolution. A later analysis re-examined previously published TCR beta repertoires from around 670 donors and added high-resolution HLA genotyping to investigate patterns of TCR occurrence. Besides the first cohort of approximately 710 subjects, a separate validation cohort made up of 120 different subjects was used. In the later analysis, no new phenotypic data were used to find candidate immune exposures; instead, reliance was placed on TCR beta sequences and their occurrence across donors. The study used immunosequencing to profile the T cell repertoires of approximately 650 subjects and linked those repertoires to cytomegalovirus serostatus. An earlier analysis of around 580 of the donors used high-throughput TCR beta sequencing to judge whether each TCR beta V gene segment behaved as functional or pseudogenic. Donor age, sex, ethnicity and CMV serostatus were collected together with the repertoire data. An early release that covered some 630 HLA-typed donors contained about 290 gigabases of sequencing data and approximately 85 million unique TCR sequences. Of the roughly 420 genotyped donors, roughly 80% were placed in the genetic ancestry cluster associated with self-reported Caucasian donors. Roughly five DR-DQ haplotypes were handled as single units for association and clustering, since linkage in the cohort was strong. On average, 235,054 unique TCR beta nucleotide sequences were sequenced per donor among 398 genotyped donors of the cohort, with roughly 18% of those sequences being non-productive. The study aimed to test whether cataloging public T cell receptors could reveal signatures of past pathogen exposure. All discovery cohort repertoires had been generated using a single sequencing platform. Typing coverage differed by locus: A, B, C, DRB1 and DQB1 were typed in roughly 629-630 donors, DQA1 in about 560, DPA1 in over 600, and DPB1 in around 440. A later genetic analysis used genome-wide SNP genotypes for about 65% of the roughly 700 donors, treating that subset as a discovery cohort. The study combined high-throughput TCR immunosequencing, statistical association of individual TCRs with disease status, and machine learning to predict cytomegalovirus infection status. The investigation overall reported the following: Most CMV-associated TCR beta chains appeared to be HLA-restricted in a later analysis, and the HLA associations seemed to be driven largely by CMV exposure. Compared with equally common non-associated chains, HLA-associated TCR beta chains in a later analysis were more clonally expanded and had lower generation probabilities. The only immune exposure information available for the cohort was CMV serostatus. It was suggested by the authors that the approach could potentially be generalized to other disease states and immunological phenotypes. Most TCR sequences were seen in very few donors, while some public TCRs were found in many individuals. Because counts were too low, seventeen rarely observed V segments, including chromosome 9 orphons, were excluded from the earlier analysis of around 590 of the donors. In this cohort, only TCR beta chains were sequenced, and detectable features were limited by the absence of alpha or paired-chain data. A cluster of highly shared sequence variants was judged likely to represent a technical artifact of the sequencing pipeline. Assigning TCR associations to individual alleles was difficult when HLA alleles, especially DR and DQ, strongly co-occurred. At a false discovery rate of 0.05, a later analysis linked 15,000 to 20,000 TCR beta sequences to specific HLA alleles. The classifier was reported to diagnose cytomegalovirus status with high specificity and sensitivity in both the original and validation cohorts. A later analysis found that TCR association rates varied across HLA loci, with DRB1 alleles showing the most associated TCRs and HLA-C alleles the fewest. A later analysis reported that several top co-occurrence clusters appeared linked to parvovirus B19, influenza, CMV and Epstein-Barr virus. In an earlier analysis of over 550 of the donors, most TCR beta V segments were observed in productive rearrangements about 87% or about 30% of the time, broadly matching IMGT annotations. The study listed 150 to 200 TCR beta chains as associated with cytomegalovirus. The 87-base-pair reads could not distinguish some IMGT-functional V segments, including TRBV6-2 and TRBV6-3, so those segments were excluded. A further reported finding was that TCR beta sequences accurately predicted the HLA-A and HLA-B alleles for most subjects in the first cohort. A later genetic analysis associated a missense DCLRE1C variant with V-gene and J-gene trimming of TCR beta chains, and an independent cohort replicated the association. Sequencing depth was assumed to be roughly uniform across donors in the presence/absence analyses, though that assumption may not hold. Correlated functional status among segregating V segments might be attributable to linkage disequilibrium, but an unknown experimental factor could not be ruled out. In vitro tests confirmed that a few of the cytomegalovirus-associated TCR beta chains recognize cytomegalovirus antigens. A later genetic analysis reported fewer N-insertions in productive TCRs among donors in an Asian-associated ancestry cluster than the 666-donor mean. Because HLA typing was unavailable for some donors at each locus, only the typed subset was used in association tests.

In total, roughly 670 healthy bone marrow donors made up the cohort. All cohort members were sampled while nominally healthy, although unrecorded immune exposures were likely present. The donor tested CMV seronegative and was one of the 352 seronegative cohort members. Every donor gave a peripheral blood sample, and the peripheral blood mononuclear cells from that sample were used for TCR beta sequencing. Genomic DNA extraction from the blood cell samples was performed with the Qiagen DNeasy Blood Extraction Kit. This clone was observed once. Its antigen is not yet known. The sample holds no much larger clone one base away, and base qualities are not on file. V is pruned by 4 bases and J by 4 bases, leaving 7 bases of the junction without a gene match. From the germline V gene, CDR1 is SGHVS and CDR2 is FQNEAQ. The CDR3 sequence holds 17 residues, the cysteine and phenylalanine included. Only the CDR3 DNA is retained, 51 bases long and in frame from the first base.

Library prep was done by the immunoSEQ multiplex PCR assay. A mixture of 60 forward primers for TCR Vbeta segments and 13 reverse primers for TCR Jbeta segments was used in the multiplex PCR. The CDR3 region of rearranged TCR beta genes was amplified from genomic DNA by a multiplex PCR assay. The amplified TCR beta libraries were sequenced on the Illumina HiSeq System as 87-base-pair reads. Regarding the original processing steps: A later analysis tallied roughly 80 million unique TCR beta chains across the 666 repertoires, and about 12 million of those chains were shared by two or more donors. Raw reads were error-corrected and collapsed into unique sequences by a nearest-neighbor algorithm in which closely related sequences were merged to remove PCR and sequencing errors. V, D and J gene segments were assigned by aligning CDR3 sequences to IMGT reference sequences. For a sequence to be retained, a match of at least six nucleotides to both a V gene segment and a J gene segment was required. Rearrangements were classified as productive when the CDR3 lacked stop codons and remained in frame with V and J, and all other rearrangements were classified as non-productive. CDR3 was defined according to IMGT convention as the region running from the second conserved V-encoded cysteine to the conserved J-encoded phenylalanine. The earlier analysis of roughly 590 of the donors excluded any sequence lacking an unambiguous match to a single V gene segment. In an earlier analysis of a few hundred of the donors, a V segment was called functional when productive rearrangements were above 56.7%, and segregating when the standard deviation between donors exceeded 5%. A statistical classification framework was built to diagnose cytomegalovirus status from the catalog of TCR beta chain sequences. In a later analysis, V and J genes were assigned by comparing TCR nucleotide sequences against IMGT/GENE-DB human TR gene sequences. In a later analysis, CDR3 sequences and most-parsimonious VDJ recombination scenarios were assigned using the TCRdist pipeline. In a later analysis, each TCR beta chain was defined by its CDR3 amino acid sequence together with its V-gene family, and reads without a unique V-gene family were excluded. A later analysis removed 592 highly shared, low-generation-probability nucleotide sequences to deal with suspected cross-contamination and a sequencing artifact. In a later analysis, a clonal expansion index was calculated for each public chain from normalized within-repertoire ranks of inferred template counts. In a later analysis, generation probabilities were computed using a VDJ recombination model fitted to out-of-frame rearrangements, and the results were checked against IGoR. In a later analysis, hypergeometric tests were used to score TCR-TCR, TCR-HLA and TCR-CMV co-occurrence, with a repertoire-size bias correction applied to TCR pairs. A later analysis estimated false discovery rates by permuting HLA or CMV assignments 20 times. A later analysis grouped co-occurring TCRs with DBSCAN, adding TCRdist sequence similarity when clustering within HLA-allele-positive subsets. Co-occurrence clustering excluded repertoires with fewer than 30,000 or more than 120,000 public chains, plus five with anomalous nucleotide sharing. TCRdb provides this immuneACCESS table in a form limited to in-frame rearrangements. Some clones are lacking; in checked studies, under half of them reflect an unresolved V gene, and why the rest are absent is not known. The V and J calls and clone size are taken from that table; D and trimming were inferred from the DNA. Across this sample there are 90,000 to 120,000 clones, with about 85% seen only once. The ten largest make up more than 2% of the sample.

The chain couples TRBV7-8 to TRBJ2-5, with TRBD2 matching 15 junction bases. This TCR was sampled from a man aged 30 to 39 in good health and CMV-seronegative. Sequencing was carried out using PBMCs. Here is the DNA: TGTGCCAGCAGCTCCACCGGACTAGCGGGGGGGAGAGAGACCCAGTACTTC. It is translated as CASSSTGLAGGRETQYF.